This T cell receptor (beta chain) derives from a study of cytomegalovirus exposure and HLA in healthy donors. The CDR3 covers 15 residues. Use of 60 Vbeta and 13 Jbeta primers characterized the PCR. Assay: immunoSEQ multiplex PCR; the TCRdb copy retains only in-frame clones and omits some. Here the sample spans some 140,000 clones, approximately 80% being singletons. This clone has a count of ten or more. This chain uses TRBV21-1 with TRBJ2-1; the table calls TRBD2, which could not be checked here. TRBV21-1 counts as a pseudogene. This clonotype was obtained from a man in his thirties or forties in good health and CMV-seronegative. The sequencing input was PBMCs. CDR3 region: CASSKPGRALSEQFF. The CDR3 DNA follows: TGTGCCAGCAGCAAACCAGGGAGGGCCCTTAGTGAGCAGTTCTTC.